This T cell receptor beta chain was observed in a study of cytomegalovirus exposure and HLA in healthy donors. Study-wide points: Most TCR sequences showed up rarely, but some public TCRs showed up in many donors.

This CDR3 spans 14 amino acids. With 1 base removed from V and 3 bases from J, the gap between germline ends came to 9 bases. Germline loops: CDR1 MGHRA, CDR2 YSYEKL. With regard to this clone: Its antigen remains unidentified.

The PCR contained 60 Vbeta and 13 Jbeta primers. Sequenced by immunoSEQ multiplex PCR; TCRdb stores in-frame clones only, minus some. The table shows around 190,000 clones, with 65% to 85% occurring only once. Sequences were obtained from PBMCs. This chain joins TRBV4-1 and TRBJ2-5; D unclear. The TCR comes from a woman in her thirties in good health and CMV-seronegative. CDR3 residues: CASSQGELKETQYF. The CDR3 DNA follows: TGCGCCAGCAGCCAAGGTGAACTGAAAGAGACCCAGTACTTC.